Here is one TCR beta chain with its context. Antigen specificity is unknown. A much larger clonotype is one base distant, so this may be a read error. The data belong to a study of metastatic and nonmetastatic thyroid tumors. Study-wide findings and caveats: In both blood and tumor samples, TCR beta diversity was reported significantly higher for malignant than benign nodules.

Authors' methods: To classify distant metastasis in papillary thyroid cancer, a model was built from CDR3 differences across clinicopathological groups. TCRdb re-called the PCR reads with MiXCR. V and J calls and clone size were set by TCRdb, not the authors. The sample carries about 85,000 clones, 8% to 9.5% recorded once. Not a single patient had been given any form of treatment at any point before undergoing thyroid surgery. After removal of 5 bases from V and 6 bases from J, the junction contained 11 bases not matched to a gene. The CDR3 extends over 15 amino acids. Germline V gives CDR1 SGHDT, CDR2 YYEEEE.

The receptor was derived from a female donor with papillary thyroid cancer or a benign thyroid nodule (not recorded which). Some clones in this sample may be carry-over from other donors' samples. The rearrangement uses TRBV5-6 and TRBJ1-5; 7 bases agree with TRBD1. The source material was blood. The DNA of the CDR3 is TGTGCCAGCAGTTTCGGGACAGTGGGATTTCAGCCCCAGCATTTT. It yields the protein CASSFGTVGFQPQHF.